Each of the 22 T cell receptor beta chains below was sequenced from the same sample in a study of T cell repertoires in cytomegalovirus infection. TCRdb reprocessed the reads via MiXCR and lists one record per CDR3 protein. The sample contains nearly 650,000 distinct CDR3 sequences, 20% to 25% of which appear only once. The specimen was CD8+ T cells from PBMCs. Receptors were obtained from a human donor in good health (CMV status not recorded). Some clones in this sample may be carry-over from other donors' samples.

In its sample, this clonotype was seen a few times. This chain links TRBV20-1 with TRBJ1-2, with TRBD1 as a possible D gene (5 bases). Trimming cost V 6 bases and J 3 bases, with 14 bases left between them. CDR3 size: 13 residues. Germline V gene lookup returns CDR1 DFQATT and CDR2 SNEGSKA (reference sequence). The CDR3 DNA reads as TGCAGTGCCCTCCCTCCGGGGGACTATGGCTACACCTTC. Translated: CSALPPGDYGYTF.

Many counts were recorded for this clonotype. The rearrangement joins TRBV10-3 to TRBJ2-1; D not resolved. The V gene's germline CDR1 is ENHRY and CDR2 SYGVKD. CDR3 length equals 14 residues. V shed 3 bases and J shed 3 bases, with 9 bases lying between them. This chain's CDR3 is CAISDPKYYNEQFF. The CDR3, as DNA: TGTGCCATCAGTGACCCCAAGTACTACAATGAGCAGTTCTTC.

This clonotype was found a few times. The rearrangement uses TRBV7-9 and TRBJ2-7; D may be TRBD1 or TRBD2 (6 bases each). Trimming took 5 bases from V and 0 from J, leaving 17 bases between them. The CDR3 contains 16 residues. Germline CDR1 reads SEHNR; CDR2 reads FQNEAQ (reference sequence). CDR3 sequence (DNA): TGTGCCAGCAGCCCCCCTGAGGGGGGACCCTCCTACGAGCAGTACTTC. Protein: CASSPPEGGPSYEQYF.

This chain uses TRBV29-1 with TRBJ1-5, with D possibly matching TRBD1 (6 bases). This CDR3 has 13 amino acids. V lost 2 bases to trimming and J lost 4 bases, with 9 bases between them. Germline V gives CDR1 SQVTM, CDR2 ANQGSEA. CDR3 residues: CSVESGANQPQHF. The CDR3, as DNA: TGCAGCGTTGAATCGGGGGCGAATCAGCCCCAGCATTTT.

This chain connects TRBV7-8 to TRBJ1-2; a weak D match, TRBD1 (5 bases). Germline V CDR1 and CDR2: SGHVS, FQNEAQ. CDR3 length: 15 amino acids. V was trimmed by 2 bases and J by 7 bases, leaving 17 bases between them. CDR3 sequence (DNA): TGTGCCAGCAGCTTATGGGGTCGTTGGGGACGTGGCTACACCTTC. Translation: CASSLWGRWGRGYTF.

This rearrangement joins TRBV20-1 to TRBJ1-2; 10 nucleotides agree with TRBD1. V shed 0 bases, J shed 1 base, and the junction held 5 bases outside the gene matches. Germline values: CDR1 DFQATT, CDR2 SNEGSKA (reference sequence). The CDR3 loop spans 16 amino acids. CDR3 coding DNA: TGCAGTGCTAGAGATTGGGGACAGGGGTTTAACTATGGCTACACCTTC. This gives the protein CSARDWGQGFNYGYTF.

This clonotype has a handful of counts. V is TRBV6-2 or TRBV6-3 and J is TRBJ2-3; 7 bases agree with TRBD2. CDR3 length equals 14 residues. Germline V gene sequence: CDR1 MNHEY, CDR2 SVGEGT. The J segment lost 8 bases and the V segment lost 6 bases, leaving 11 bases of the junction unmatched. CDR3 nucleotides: TGTGCCAGCAGCCCCGGGACTAAACGGGGTACGCAGTATTTT. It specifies CASSPGTKRGTQYF.

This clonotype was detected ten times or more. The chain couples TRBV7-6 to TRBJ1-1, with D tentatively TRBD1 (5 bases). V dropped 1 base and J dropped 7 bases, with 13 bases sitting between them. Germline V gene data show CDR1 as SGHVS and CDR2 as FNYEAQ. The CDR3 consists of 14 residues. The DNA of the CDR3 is TGTGCCAGCAGCTTAGGCGGTGGGGCGGGTGAAGCTTTCTTT. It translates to CASSLGGGAGEAFF.

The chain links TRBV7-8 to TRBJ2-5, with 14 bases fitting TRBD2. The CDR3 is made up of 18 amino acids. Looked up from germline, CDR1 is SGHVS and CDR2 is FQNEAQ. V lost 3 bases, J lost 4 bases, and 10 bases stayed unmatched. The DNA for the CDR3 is TGTGCCAGCAGCTTCCCGACTAGCGGGGGGGAAGTGGGAGAGACCCAGTACTTC. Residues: CASSFPTSGGEVGETQYF.

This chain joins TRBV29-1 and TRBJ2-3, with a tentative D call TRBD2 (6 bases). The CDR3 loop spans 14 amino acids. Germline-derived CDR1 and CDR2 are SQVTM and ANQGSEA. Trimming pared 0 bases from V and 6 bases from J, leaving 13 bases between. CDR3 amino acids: CSVEEGRGYDTQYF. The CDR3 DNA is TGCAGCGTTGAAGAGGGCCGGGGGTATGATACGCAGTATTTT.

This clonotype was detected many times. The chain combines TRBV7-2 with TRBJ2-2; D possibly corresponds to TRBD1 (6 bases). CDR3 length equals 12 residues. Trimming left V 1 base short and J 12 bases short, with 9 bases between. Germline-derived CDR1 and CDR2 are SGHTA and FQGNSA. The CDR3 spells CASSLVGTQLFF. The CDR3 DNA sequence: TGTGCCAGCAGCTTAGTCGGGACACAGCTGTTTTTT.

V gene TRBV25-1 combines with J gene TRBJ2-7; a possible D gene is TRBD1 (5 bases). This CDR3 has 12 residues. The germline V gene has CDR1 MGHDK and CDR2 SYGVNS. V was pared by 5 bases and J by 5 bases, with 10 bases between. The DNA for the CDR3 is TGTGCCAGCAGTCTTATCAGGGACGAGCAGTACTTC. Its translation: CASSLIRDEQYF.

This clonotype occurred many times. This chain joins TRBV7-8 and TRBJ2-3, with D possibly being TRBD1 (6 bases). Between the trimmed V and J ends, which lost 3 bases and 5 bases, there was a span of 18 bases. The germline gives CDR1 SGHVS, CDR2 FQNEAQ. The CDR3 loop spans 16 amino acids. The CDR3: CASSLFPRDNVDTQYF. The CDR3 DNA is TGTGCCAGCAGCTTGTTCCCCCGGGACAACGTAGATACGCAGTATTTT.

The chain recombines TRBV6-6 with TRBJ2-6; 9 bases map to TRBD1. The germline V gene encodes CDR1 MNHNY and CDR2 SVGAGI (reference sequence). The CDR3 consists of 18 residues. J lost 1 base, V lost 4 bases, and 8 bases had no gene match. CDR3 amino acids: CASSLTGQGLSGANVLTF. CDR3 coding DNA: TGTGCCAGCAGTTTGACAGGACAGGGGTTATCTGGGGCCAACGTCCTGACTTTC.

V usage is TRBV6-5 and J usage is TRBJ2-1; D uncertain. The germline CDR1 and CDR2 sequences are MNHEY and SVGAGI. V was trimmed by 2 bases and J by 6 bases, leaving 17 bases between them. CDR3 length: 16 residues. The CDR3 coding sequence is TGTGCCAGCAGTTACAATAACGGTCCGACTGGCAATGAGCAGTTCTTC. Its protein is CASSYNNGPTGNEQFF.

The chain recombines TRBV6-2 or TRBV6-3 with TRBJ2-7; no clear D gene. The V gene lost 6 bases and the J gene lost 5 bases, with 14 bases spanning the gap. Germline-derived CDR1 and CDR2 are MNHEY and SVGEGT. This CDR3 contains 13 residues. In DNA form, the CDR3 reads TGTGCCAGCAGCCTCTCCCCCGCGGACGAGCAGTACTTC. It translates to CASSLSPADEQYF.

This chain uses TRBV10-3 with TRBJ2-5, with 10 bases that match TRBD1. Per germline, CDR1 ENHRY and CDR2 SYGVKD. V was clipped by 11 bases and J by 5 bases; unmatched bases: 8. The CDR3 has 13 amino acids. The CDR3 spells CAVRGQGQETQYF. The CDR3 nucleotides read TGTGCCGTCCGGGGACAGGGGCAGGAGACCCAGTACTTC.

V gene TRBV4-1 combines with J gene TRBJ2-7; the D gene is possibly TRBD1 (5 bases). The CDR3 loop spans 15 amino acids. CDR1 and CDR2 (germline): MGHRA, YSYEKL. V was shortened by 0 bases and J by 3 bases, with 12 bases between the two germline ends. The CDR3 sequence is CASSQDQGLGYEQYF. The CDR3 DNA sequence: TGCGCCAGCAGCCAAGATCAGGGTCTGGGCTACGAGCAGTACTTC.

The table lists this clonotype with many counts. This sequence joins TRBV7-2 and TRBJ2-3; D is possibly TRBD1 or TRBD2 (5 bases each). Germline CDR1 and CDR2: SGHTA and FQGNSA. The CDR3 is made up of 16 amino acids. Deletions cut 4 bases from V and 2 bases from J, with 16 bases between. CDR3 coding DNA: TGTGCCAGCAGCTCCTACCATGGGACCCTCACAGATACGCAGTATTTT. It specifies CASSSYHGTLTDTQYF.

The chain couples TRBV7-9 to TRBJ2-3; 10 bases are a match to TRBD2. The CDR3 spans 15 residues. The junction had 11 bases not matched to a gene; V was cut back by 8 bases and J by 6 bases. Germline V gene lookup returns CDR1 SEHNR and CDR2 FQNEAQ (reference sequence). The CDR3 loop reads CASGSVAGGMDTQYF. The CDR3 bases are TGTGCCAGCGGCTCCGTAGCGGGGGGCATGGATACGCAGTATTTT.

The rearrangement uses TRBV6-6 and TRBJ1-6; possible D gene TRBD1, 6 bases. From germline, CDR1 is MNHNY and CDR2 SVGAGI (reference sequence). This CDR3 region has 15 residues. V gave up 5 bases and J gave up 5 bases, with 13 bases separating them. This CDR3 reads CASSDRDTHNSPLHF. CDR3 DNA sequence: TGTGCCAGCAGTGATCGGGACACGCATAATTCACCCCTCCACTTT.

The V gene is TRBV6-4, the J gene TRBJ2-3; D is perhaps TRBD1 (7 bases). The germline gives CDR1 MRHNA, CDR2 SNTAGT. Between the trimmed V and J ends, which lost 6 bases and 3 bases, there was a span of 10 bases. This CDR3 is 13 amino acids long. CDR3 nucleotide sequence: TGTGCCAGCAGGGAGGGGGCAACAGATACGCAGTATTTT. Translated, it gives CASREGATDTQYF.